Listed below are T cell receptor beta chains from one sample, sequenced in a study of technical replicates of blood from a handful of donors. The repertoire was sequenced with immunoSEQ multiplex PCR; TCRdb's copy has only in-frame clones and lacks some. Among around 64,000 clones listed, about 93% were seen once. The sequenced material came from PBMCs. Every receptor here comes from a human donor in good health. Some clones in this sample may be carry-over from other donors' samples. Each CDR3 is given with its conserved first and last residue.

v_call: TRBV7-9
j_call: TRBJ2-2
cdr3_aa: CASSSPSGTGVVTGELFF

v_call: TRBV7-3
j_call: TRBJ2-2
cdr3_aa: CASRDPGQGNTGELFF

v_call: TRBV5-6
j_call: TRBJ1-4
cdr3_aa: CASSLPQTGVDEKLFF

v_call: TRBV5-1
j_call: TRBJ2-1
cdr3_aa: CASSPAGGYNEQFF

v_call: TRBV2
j_call: TRBJ2-1
cdr3_aa: CASSESVLHSYNEQFF

v_call: TRBV9
j_call: TRBJ2-1
cdr3_aa: CASSVSGRVDNEQFF

v_call: TRBV5-6
j_call: TRBJ2-3
cdr3_aa: CASTLGVRGRGDTQYF

v_call: TRBV9
j_call: TRBJ2-3
cdr3_aa: CASSTQWTSGGETDTQYF

v_call: TRBV2
j_call: TRBJ2-7
cdr3_aa: CASTPLPGQGAYEQYF

v_call: TRBV19
j_call: TRBJ2-3
cdr3_aa: CASSTGADTQYF

v_call: TRBV18
j_call: TRBJ1-3
cdr3_aa: CASSPDSSGNTIYF

v_call: TRBV9
j_call: TRBJ2-5
cdr3_aa: CASSVGPSGGMGEETQYF

v_call: TRBV29-1
j_call: TRBJ1-1
cdr3_aa: CSVDYPGQGGTEAFF

v_call: TRBV6-1
j_call: TRBJ2-3
cdr3_aa: CASSEARLAGFTDTQYF

v_call: TRBV20-1
j_call: TRBJ1-2
cdr3_aa: CIPDSYGYTF

v_call: TRBV5-1
j_call: TRBJ1-4
cdr3_aa: CASSLSTGGPHEKLFF

v_call: TRBV5-1
j_call: TRBJ2-3
cdr3_aa: CASSFWERDSDTQYF

v_call: TRBV30
j_call: TRBJ2-1
cdr3_aa: CAWTTSSAYNEQFF

v_call: TRBV27
j_call: TRBJ1-5
cdr3_aa: CASSPGQVVRNQPQHF

v_call: TRBV7-9
j_call: TRBJ1-4
cdr3_aa: CASSLQTGFSEKLFF

v_call: TRBV5-1
j_call: TRBJ2-3
cdr3_aa: CASSPSGLAGFESDTQYF

v_call: TRBV7-2
j_call: TRBJ2-3
cdr3_aa: CASSLLAGKRGDTQYF

v_call: TRBV6-5
j_call: TRBJ2-7
cdr3_aa: CASSSPRQGSYEQYF

v_call: TRBV19
j_call: TRBJ2-6
cdr3_aa: CASSTTGRASSGANVLTF

v_call: TRBV30
j_call: TRBJ2-7
cdr3_aa: CAWSRGRGTYEQYF

v_call: TRBV4-3
j_call: TRBJ2-2
cdr3_aa: CASSRIAGANTGELFF

v_call: TRBV7-2
j_call: TRBJ1-2
cdr3_aa: CASSGTRDRALAYGYTF

v_call: TRBV19
j_call: TRBJ1-2
cdr3_aa: CASGWTGGSYGYTF

v_call: TRBV4-3
j_call: TRBJ2-3
cdr3_aa: CASSQDLAGVGDTQYF

v_call: TRBV7-8
j_call: TRBJ1-2
cdr3_aa: CASSLVRVQGDGYTF

v_call: TRBV7-2
j_call: TRBJ2-5
cdr3_aa: CASSFGQGQTQYF

v_call: TRBV6-6
j_call: TRBJ1-2
cdr3_aa: CASSPSRGGYGYTF

v_call: TRBV5-5
j_call: TRBJ2-5
cdr3_aa: CASSWDWGETQYF

v_call: TRBV19
j_call: TRBJ1-2
cdr3_aa: CASLGWAEVEGYTF

v_call: TRBV5-4
j_call: TRBJ2-3
cdr3_aa: CASSLGGLSTDTQYF

v_call: TRBV4-3
j_call: TRBJ1-4
cdr3_aa: CASSSGTGLEKLFF

v_call: TRBV2
j_call: TRBJ1-4
cdr3_aa: CASSVGGANEKLFF

v_call: TRBV29-1
j_call: TRBJ2-4
cdr3_aa: CSVEAVASGSVAKNIQYF

v_call: TRBV2
j_call: TRBJ1-5
cdr3_aa: CASSGQANSNQPQHF

v_call: TRBV2
j_call: TRBJ1-2
cdr3_aa: CASSDRGLGGYTF

v_call: TRBV29-1
j_call: TRBJ1-1
cdr3_aa: CSVDRVGAEAFF

v_call: TRBV18
j_call: TRBJ2-3
cdr3_aa: CASSLESGLDTQYF

v_call: TRBV7-6
j_call: TRBJ2-1
cdr3_aa: CASSLVLAGNEQFF

v_call: TRBV7-2
j_call: TRBJ2-2
cdr3_aa: CASSSNPINAGELFF

v_call: TRBV2
j_call: TRBJ2-7
cdr3_aa: CASSPRGSEQYF

v_call: TRBV19
j_call: TRBJ2-7
cdr3_aa: CASSKGLAGDIYEQYF

v_call: TRBV7-9
j_call: TRBJ2-7
cdr3_aa: CATLPGQGYHEQYF

v_call: TRBV9
j_call: TRBJ2-7
cdr3_aa: CAGEASDYYEQYF

v_call: TRBV5-1
j_call: TRBJ2-5
cdr3_aa: CASSPTGMRETQYF

v_call: TRBV5-6
j_call: TRBJ2-1
cdr3_aa: CASSQTSGGANSYNEQFF

v_call: TRBV30
j_call: TRBJ1-2
cdr3_aa: CAWNSNYGYTF